Following are 7 T cell receptor beta chains from one sample sequenced in a study of cytomegalovirus exposure and HLA in healthy donors. Primers for the PCR totalled 60 Vbeta and 13 Jbeta. Here immunoSEQ multiplex PCR was the method, and the copy in TCRdb shows in-frame clones only, minus some. This table holds about 160,000 clones, about four fifths found once. The source material was PBMCs. The receptors originated from a woman in her forties or fifties in good health and CMV-seronegative.

This rearrangement joins TRBV6-6 to TRBJ1-2, with a possible D match to TRBD1 (6 bases). V was clipped by 2 bases and J by 5 bases, with 12 bases between them. Germline assignment: CDR1 MNHNY and CDR2 SVGAGI (reference sequence). The CDR3 is 14 amino acids. The CDR3 DNA is TGTGCCAGCAGTTACGGGGGCCGGGGTTATGGCTACACCTTC. The encoded protein is CASSYGGRGYGYTF.

This clone has just one count. This rearrangement joins TRBV6-1 to TRBJ1-5; 7 positions agree with TRBD1. CDR3 length: 12 residues. CDR1 is MNHNS and CDR2 is SASEGT in the germline V gene. Losses at the gene ends were 7 bases for V and 9 bases for J; bases not matched to a gene: 6. The CDR3 protein is CASNPRQGPQHF. In DNA form, the CDR3 reads TGTGCCAGCAATCCAAGACAGGGGCCCCAGCATTTT.

This chain connects TRBV7-2 to TRBJ2-1; TRBD2 matches at 12 bases. Per germline, CDR1 SGHTA and CDR2 FQGNSA. V was pared by 6 bases and J by 7 bases, with 7 bases of the junction left unmatched. The CDR3 consists of 15 residues. Here the CDR3 reads CASRGVGLAGNEQFF. The CDR3 nucleotides read TGTGCCAGCAGGGGGGTAGGACTAGCGGGAAATGAGCAGTTCTTC. The full variable domain, completed using reference TRBV7-2 and TRBJ2-1, is GAGVSQSPSNKVTEKGKDVELRCDPISGHTALYWYRQSLGQGLEFLIYFQGNSAPDKSGLPSDRFSAERTGGSVSTLTIQRTQQEDSAVYLCASRGVGLAGNEQFFGPGTRLTVL.

This clone has just one count. The chain links TRBV7-9 to TRBJ2-3; TRBD1 agrees at 9 bases. CDR1 is SEHNR, CDR2 FQNEAQ, per germline (reference sequence). This CDR3 comprises 17 residues. J gave up 7 bases and V 0 bases, and 11 bases lay outside the gene matches. The CDR3 loop is CASSLARDRARGNTQYF. In DNA form, the CDR3 reads TGTGCCAGCAGCTTAGCGCGGGACAGGGCTCGAGGGAATACGCAGTATTTT.

This chain uses TRBV19 with TRBJ2-7, with TRBD2 identical over 7 bases. The CDR3 runs to 15 residues. The V segment lost 5 bases and the J segment 4 bases; nucleotides outside the gene matches: 11. Germline loops: CDR1 LNHDA, CDR2 SQIVND (reference sequence). CDR3 DNA: TGTGCCAGTAGTCTGAGCGGGGCACCGGCTTACGAGCAGTACTTC. This codes for CASSLSGAPAYEQYF.

This clone was counted a few times. The chain is built from TRBV9 and TRBJ1-2, with 9 nucleotides matching TRBD1. Germline V gene lookup returns CDR1 SGDLS and CDR2 YYNGEE. With 3 bases clipped from V and 4 bases from J, the junction kept 4 bases outside the gene matches. The CDR3 covers 14 residues. CDR3 region: CASSEGTGIYGYTF. In DNA, the CDR3 is TGTGCCAGCAGCGAGGGGACAGGGATCTATGGCTACACCTTC. Full variable domain (outside the CDR3, taken from reference TRBV9 and TRBJ1-2): DSGVTQTPKHLITATGQRVTLRCSPRSGDLSVYWYQQSLDQGLQFLIQYYNGEERAKGNILERFSAQQFPDLHSELNLSSLELGDSALYFCASSEGTGIYGYTFGSGTRLTVV.

The chain is built from TRBV10-1 and TRBJ2-1, with 8 positions matching TRBD2. From germline, CDR1 is WNHNN and CDR2 SYGVQD (reference sequence). V lost 10 bases, J lost 5 bases, and 7 bases stayed unmatched. This CDR3 is built from 13 residues. CDR3 in DNA: TGCGCCACCAGAGCGGGAGTCGACAATGAGCAGTTCTTC. It specifies CATRAGVDNEQFF.